The 25 T cell receptor beta chains given below trace back to one sample, sequenced in a study of cytomegalovirus exposure and HLA in healthy donors. Use of 60 Vbeta and 13 Jbeta primers characterized the PCR. TCRdb's copy holds only in-frame clones and misses some; the assay was immunoSEQ multiplex PCR. Here the sample spans more than 200,000 clones, around 70% being singletons. Specimen: PBMCs. The receptors here all came from a middle-aged man in good health and CMV-seropositive.

This chain uses TRBV9 with TRBJ2-7, with D possibly matching TRBD1 (5 bases). The CDR3 is made up of 15 amino acids. CDR1 and CDR2 (germline): SGDLS, YYNGEE. Trimming removed 0 bases from V and 3 bases from J, with 13 bases in between. The CDR3 DNA follows: TGTGCCAGCAGCGTAGGGGCAGGGATCTTCTACGAGCAGTACTTC. Protein sequence: CASSVGAGIFYEQYF. Full variable domain (outside the CDR3, taken from reference TRBV9 and TRBJ2-7): DSGVTQTPKHLITATGQRVTLRCSPRSGDLSVYWYQQSLDQGLQFLIQYYNGEERAKGNILERFSAQQFPDLHSELNLSSLELGDSALYFCASSVGAGIFYEQYFGPGTRLTVT.

Comment on this clone: A read error may account for a junction end that differs from germline. The chain employs TRBV7-9 and TRBJ2-7; D is uncertain. This CDR3 comprises 17 residues. Germline CDR1 is SEHNR and CDR2 is FQNEAQ (reference sequence). CDR3 protein: CSSSPTDTEKPYYEQYF. The DNA for the CDR3 is TGTTCCAGCAGCCCCACCGACACCGAGAAACCTTACTACGAGCAGTACTTC.

This rearrangement joins TRBV11-2 to TRBJ2-7; TRBD2 agrees at 11 bases. CDR3 length: 13 amino acids. Germline-derived CDR1 and CDR2 are SGHAT and FQNNGV. Trimming cost V 8 bases and J 4 bases; bases outside gene matches: 4. In nucleotides, the CDR3 is TGTGCCAGCCGTCCTAGCGGGGGGTACGAGCAGTACTTC. It is translated as CASRPSGGYEQYF.

The rearrangement joins TRBV7-2 to TRBJ1-6, with D possibly being TRBD1 (6 bases). The V end was cut by 4 bases, the J end by 8 bases, with 9 bases between. This CDR3 is 13 amino acids long. CDR1 is SGHTA, CDR2 FQGNSA, per germline. The CDR3 region is CASSSPGDSPLHF. CDR3 bases: TGTGCCAGCAGCTCCCCAGGGGATTCACCCCTCCACTTT.

The V and J genes are TRBV27 and TRBJ1-4, with D possibly being TRBD1 (5 bases). V was clipped by 2 bases and J by 8 bases, with 15 bases between them. This CDR3 comprises 15 residues. Per germline, CDR1 MNHEY and CDR2 SMNVEV (reference sequence). The CDR3 region is CASSLVIGEGEKLFF. CDR3 nucleotide sequence: TGTGCCAGCAGTTTAGTGATTGGGGAGGGGGAAAAACTGTTTTTT. The whole variable domain, filled in from reference TRBV27 and TRBJ1-4, reads EAQVTQNPRYLITVTGKKLTVTCSQNMNHEYMSWYRQDPGLGLRQIYYSMNVEVTDKGDVPEGYKVSRKEKRNFPLILESPSPNQTSLYFCASSLVIGEGEKLFFGSGTQLSVL.

The rearrangement joins TRBV5-4 to TRBJ2-7; 7 bases match TRBD1. CDR3 size: 14 residues. Germline trimming cut 3 bases from V and 6 bases from J; bases unmatched to any gene: 9. From germline, CDR1 is SGHNT and CDR2 YYREEE (reference sequence). The DNA for the CDR3 is TGTGCCAGCAGCTCGGGACAGTCGTCTGGCGAGCAGTACTTC. Its protein product is CASSSGQSSGEQYF. The complete variable domain, with remaining parts taken from reference TRBV5-4 and TRBJ2-7, reads ETGVTQSPTHLIKTRGQQVTLRCSSQSGHNTVSWYQQALGQGPQFIFQYYREEENGRGNFPPRFSGLQFPNYSSELNVNALELDDSALYLCASSSGQSSGEQYFGPGTRLTVT.

This clone was found a few times. J is TRBJ1-5 and V is TRBV2; the D gene is possibly TRBD1 (5 bases). Trimming took 9 bases from V and 7 from J, leaving 16 bases between them. The germline gives CDR1 SNHLY, CDR2 FYNNEI. There are 13 residues in the CDR3. CDR3 in DNA: TGTGCCAGTTCGACGGGGGGATCACAGCCCCAGCATTTT. Its protein is CASSTGGSQPQHF.

A note on this clone: Being one base from a much bigger clone, this may be a read error. J is TRBJ2-5 and V is TRBV5-4, with D unclear. CDR1 and CDR2 (germline): SGHNT, YYREEE (reference sequence). The CDR3 is 11 residues long. Between the trimmed V and J ends, which lost 4 bases and 4 bases, there was a span of 5 bases. In nucleotides, the CDR3 is TGTGCCAGCAGCAGTAGAGAGACCCAGTACTTC. As protein: CASSSRETQYF.

This clone was counted between two and nine times. The V and J genes are TRBV5-6 and TRBJ2-1; perhaps TRBD2 as D (5 bases). Germline V lookup: CDR1 SGHDT, CDR2 YYEEEE. V was cut by 2 bases and J by 15 bases, with 15 bases left in between. This CDR3 is built from 12 residues. CDR3 sequence reads: CASSFLQRTSFF. In nucleotides, the CDR3 is TGTGCCAGCAGCTTTTTACAGCGGACTTCGTTCTTC.

This clone was seen only once. A read error may produce the germline difference seen at one junction end. J is TRBJ1-1 and V is TRBV5-1, with 7 bases lining up with TRBD1. Germline V gives CDR1 SGHRS, CDR2 YFSETQ. The CDR3 is 15 amino acids. The CDR3 DNA reads TGCGCCAGCAGTTTGGAAGGCAGGGGGGAAGCTGAAGCTTTCTTT. Protein sequence: CASSLEGRGEAEAFF.

This clone came up a few times. The chain carries TRBV4-3 and TRBJ1-5; D is perhaps TRBD1 (5 bases). The germline CDR1 and CDR2 sequences are LGHNA and YSLEER. This CDR3 region has 15 residues. The V end was cut by 1 base, the J end by 4 bases, with 11 bases between. This chain's CDR3 is CASSQGPGNNQPQHF. CDR3 sequence (DNA): TGCGCCAGCAGCCAAGGCCCAGGGAATAATCAGCCCCAGCATTTT.

The chain is built from TRBV18 and TRBJ2-1, with 9 positions matching TRBD1. There are 13 residues in the CDR3. V was clipped by 4 bases and J by 7 bases; unmatched bases: 2. Germline values: CDR1 KGHSH, CDR2 LQKENI. DNA of the CDR3: TGTGCCAGCTCACGGGGACAGGGTAATGAGCAGTTCTTC. This translates into CASSRGQGNEQFF.

The genes are TRBV27 and TRBJ2-5, with 7 positions matching TRBD2. Germline CDR1 and CDR2: MNHEY and SMNVEV (reference sequence). The junction had 8 bases not matched to a gene; V was cut back by 2 bases and J by 5 bases. The CDR3 sequence is 15 residues long. This CDR3 reads CASSLRRGSLETQYF. The DNA of the CDR3 is TGTGCCAGCAGTTTACGGCGGGGGTCCCTGGAGACCCAGTACTTC.

J is TRBJ1-2 and V is TRBV11-2; D uncertain. Germline loops: CDR1 SGHAT, CDR2 FQNNGV. The CDR3 spans 16 residues. V was trimmed by 0 bases and J by 7 bases, leaving 18 bases between them. The CDR3 DNA reads TGTGCCAGCAGCTTAGATGTCACGGCAACTAAAAGTGGCTACACCTTC. As protein: CASSLDVTATKSGYTF. Using reference TRBV11-2 and TRBJ1-2 for the parts outside the CDR3, the full variable domain is EAGVAQSPRYKIIEKRQSVAFWCNPISGHATLYWYQQILGQGPKLLIQFQNNGVVDDSQLPKDRFSAERLKGVDSTLKIQPAKLEDSAVYLCASSLDVTATKSGYTFGSGTRLTVV.

This clone was counted only a few times. The V call is TRBV2, the J call TRBJ2-1, with D perhaps TRBD2 (5 bases). With 8 bases removed from V and 1 base from J, the gap between germline ends came to 12 bases. The CDR3 covers 14 residues. CDR1 is SNHLY and CDR2 is FYNNEI in the germline V gene. CDR3 amino acids: CASELARSYNEQFF. CDR3 bases: TGTGCCAGCGAGCTAGCTCGATCCTACAATGAGCAGTTCTTC.

This chain joins TRBV27 and TRBJ2-7; 8 bases are a match to TRBD1. The CDR3 contains 14 residues. V shed 3 bases, J shed 7 bases, and the junction held 8 bases outside the gene matches. The germline CDR1 and CDR2 sequences are MNHEY and SMNVEV (reference sequence). The CDR3 DNA follows: TGTGCCAGCAGTTTCTCGACAGGGGTGAGGGAGCAGTACTTC. Translation: CASSFSTGVREQYF.

This chain connects TRBV20-1 to TRBJ1-4; D gene ambiguous. V was trimmed by 5 bases and J by 12 bases, leaving 13 bases between them. This CDR3 is built from 11 residues. Germline loops: CDR1 DFQATT, CDR2 SNEGSKA (reference sequence). The CDR3 DNA reads as TGCAGTGCTTATCCTCTCGGGGAACTGTTTTTT. Translated: CSAYPLGELFF.

The chain has TRBV4-2 and TRBJ2-3, with 12 bases identical to TRBD2. V shed 4 bases, J shed 5 bases, and the junction held 10 bases outside the gene matches. This CDR3 region has 17 residues. From germline, CDR1 is LGHNA and CDR2 YNFKEQ. The CDR3 DNA follows: TGTGCCAGCAGCCCATCCGCTAGCGGGGGGGCCGGAGATACGCAGTATTTT. Translating it yields CASSPSASGGAGDTQYF.

This clone was detected only a few times. The J gene is TRBJ2-5, the V gene TRBV13; perhaps TRBD2 as D (6 bases). Trimming shortened V by 3 bases and J by 1 base, and 12 bases separated the two germline ends. Germline assignment: CDR1 PRHDT and CDR2 FYEKMQ (reference sequence). The CDR3 loop spans 15 amino acids. CDR3: CASSFVGTAQETQYF. CDR3 bases: TGTGCCAGCAGCTTTGTTGGGACTGCCCAAGAGACCCAGTACTTC.

This clone was recorded only once. For the CDR3, the DNA is TGTGCTAGTGGCAACCCAACTCCGACAGGACGAAACACCATATATTTT. Translated, it gives CASGNPTPTGRNTIYF. The chain couples TRBV12-5 to TRBJ1-3; D is possibly TRBD1 (6 bases). This CDR3 is 16 amino acids long. Germline lookup yields CDR1 LGHNT and CDR2 FRNRAP. Trimming took off 6 bases at V and 5 bases at J, with 20 bases between the two ends.

The chain couples TRBV6-5 to TRBJ1-4, with D perhaps matching TRBD1 (6 bases). V was pared by 0 bases and J by 2 bases, with 10 bases between. The CDR3 has 16 residues. Looked up from germline, CDR1 is MNHEY and CDR2 is SVGAGI. The CDR3 DNA sequence: TGTGCCAGCAGTTACTCGACAGGCGGCACTAATGAAAAACTGTTTTTT. The encoded protein is CASSYSTGGTNEKLFF.

The chain has TRBV7-2 and TRBJ1-1; TRBD1 might be the D (5 bases). Germline-derived CDR1 and CDR2 are SGHTA and FQGNSA. The germline V and J ends were trimmed by 4 bases and 6 bases, with 9 bases remaining between them. The CDR3 runs to 12 residues. Here the CDR3 DNA reads TGTGCCAGCAGCTGGGGGGGGTCTGAAGCTTTCTTT. Its translation is CASSWGGSEAFF.

The chain carries TRBV27 and TRBJ1-1; D gene uncertain. V was cut by 1 base and J by 1 base, with 13 bases left in between. Germline V lookup: CDR1 MNHEY, CDR2 SMNVEV (reference sequence). The CDR3 runs to 16 residues. The CDR3, as DNA: TGTGCCAGCAGTTTATGGGCCCCGTCTGGGAACACTGAAGCTTTCTTT. Translating it yields CASSLWAPSGNTEAFF.

V gene TRBV2 combines with J gene TRBJ2-1, with 8 bases identical to TRBD2. V shed 1 base, J shed 9 bases, and the junction held 8 bases outside the gene matches. The CDR3 has 15 residues. Looked up from germline, CDR1 is SNHLY and CDR2 is FYNNEI. The CDR3 here is CASSEGTTGGFEQFF. As DNA, the CDR3 is TGTGCCAGCAGTGAAGGGACTACGGGGGGGTTTGAGCAGTTCTTC.

The chain joins TRBV2 to TRBJ2-3, with TRBD2 matching 8 bases. This CDR3 contains 13 residues. V shed 9 bases and J 7 bases; nucleotides not matched to a gene: 9. Germline values: CDR1 SNHLY, CDR2 FYNNEI. The CDR3 loop is CASSGVPGNTQYF. DNA for the CDR3: TGTGCCAGTAGCGGGGTCCCCGGGAATACGCAGTATTTT. The complete variable domain, with remaining parts taken from reference TRBV2 and TRBJ2-3, reads EPEVTQTPSHQVTQMGQEVILRCVPISNHLYFYWYRQILGQKVEFLVSFYNNEISEKSEIFDDQFSVERPDGSNFTLKIRSTKLEDSAMYFCASSGVPGNTQYFGPGTRLTVL.